Each of the 30 T cell receptor beta chains below was sequenced from the same sample in a study of STAT5B mutations in CD4+ large granular lymphocyte leukemia. Profiling relied on immunoSEQ multiplex PCR, and the TCRdb table lists in-frame clones only, not all of them. The sample has 25,000 to 35,000 clones, less than 80% seen once. Specimen: CD4+ T cells from blood buffy coats. These receptors came from a human donor in good health.

This clone has only a few counts. The chain uses TRBV19 and TRBJ1-5; D gene uncertain. The CDR3 is 17 amino acids. CDR1 and CDR2 from the germline V gene are LNHDA and SQIVND (reference sequence). V was cut by 5 bases and J by 0 bases, with 17 bases left in between. CDR3 sequence: CASSSRGGANSNQPQHF. CDR3 bases: TGTGCCAGTAGTTCCCGAGGAGGAGCAAATAGCAATCAGCCCCAGCATTTT.

The rearrangement links TRBV6-5 to TRBJ2-2; D is uncertain. The CDR3 is made up of 12 amino acids. V was cut by 2 bases and J by 6 bases, with 4 bases left in between. Germline CDR1 reads MNHEY; CDR2 reads SVGAGI. The CDR3 coding sequence is TGTGCCAGCAGTTACGTGCCCGGGGAGCTGTTTTTT. Residues: CASSYVPGELFF.

The chain recombines TRBV5-8 with TRBJ1-1; D gene unclear. Germline CDR1 is SGHTS and CDR2 is YDEGEE. The V and J ends lost 4 bases and 5 bases respectively, with 12 bases between them. This CDR3 comprises 13 residues. The CDR3 DNA sequence: TGTGCCAGCAGCCCCCCGGGTGGGACTGAAGCTTTCTTT. Amino acid sequence: CASSPPGGTEAFF.

This chain uses TRBV6-1 with TRBJ2-7; tentatively, D is TRBD1 or TRBD2 (6 bases each). Germline V CDR1 and CDR2: MNHNS, SASEGT. The CDR3 has 14 residues. V was trimmed by 1 base and J by 1 base, leaving 8 bases between them. The chain's CDR3 is CASSEGGASYEQYF. DNA of the CDR3: TGTGCCAGCAGTGAAGGGGGGGCTTCCTACGAGCAGTACTTC.

The CDR3 region has the DNA TGCAGCGTAACGAGGACTGGCACAGATACGCAGTATTTT. This encodes CSVTRTGTDTQYF. The chain is built from TRBV29-1 and TRBJ2-3; D might be TRBD2 (5 bases). The germline V gene encodes CDR1 SQVTM and CDR2 ANQGSEA. V was pared by 6 bases and J by 1 base, with 11 bases between. This CDR3 is 13 amino acids long.

V usage is TRBV7-6 and J usage is TRBJ2-2; D not resolved. The CDR3 spans 14 residues. CDR1 is SGHVS and CDR2 is FNYEAQ in the germline V gene. Between the trimmed V and J ends, which lost 1 base and 0 bases, there was a span of 3 bases. The CDR3 loop is CASSLVANTGELFF. In DNA, the CDR3 is TGTGCCAGCAGCTTAGTCGCGAACACCGGGGAGCTGTTTTTT.

The chain carries TRBV7-8 and TRBJ2-1; weak D call: TRBD1 (6 bases). This CDR3 is 13 amino acids long. With 5 bases removed from V and 8 bases from J, the gap between germline ends came to 13 bases. The V gene's germline CDR1 is SGHVS and CDR2 FQNEAQ. CDR3 in DNA: TGTGCCAGCAGCCCAGTCAGGGGTGATGAGCAGTTCTTC. This gives the protein CASSPVRGDEQFF.

There are a few counts of this clone. V and J are TRBV18 and TRBJ2-2, with a weak D call TRBD1 (6 bases). Germline CDR1 KGHSH, CDR2 LQKENI. Deletions cut 4 bases from V and 3 bases from J, with 15 bases between. The CDR3 runs to 16 residues. This CDR3 reads CASSRADRGDTGELFF. The CDR3 DNA reads TGTGCCAGCTCACGAGCGGACAGAGGGGACACCGGGGAGCTGTTTTTT.

The V call is TRBV6-4, the J call TRBJ1-2; TRBD1 matches 8 bases. The J segment lost 5 bases and the V segment lost 3 bases, leaving 5 bases of the junction unmatched. Germline assignment: CDR1 MRHNA and CDR2 SNTAGT. CDR3 length equals 14 residues. As DNA, the CDR3 is TGTGCCAGCAGTGATCACAGGGGGGAGTATGGCTACACCTTC. Translated: CASSDHRGEYGYTF.

The rearrangement uses TRBV5-1 and TRBJ2-3; 8 bases align to TRBD2. Germline V gives CDR1 SGHRS, CDR2 YFSETQ. The CDR3 has 15 residues. J gave up 4 bases and V 0 bases, and 4 bases lay outside the gene matches. The CDR3 DNA follows: TGCGCCAGCAGCTTGGCCGGGGGGGCATCAGATACGCAGTATTTT. It translates to CASSLAGGASDTQYF.

The chain combines TRBV10-3 with TRBJ2-3; D gene ambiguous. CDR1 and CDR2 (germline): ENHRY, SYGVKD. Trimming removed 3 bases at V and 0 bases at J, with 7 bases between. This CDR3 comprises 14 residues. In DNA, the CDR3 is TGTGCCATCAGTGACTCAACTAGCACAGATACGCAGTATTTT. It translates to CAISDSTSTDTQYF.

This chain links TRBV30 with TRBJ2-7; D unclear. Looked up from germline, CDR1 is GTSNPN and CDR2 is SVGIG (reference sequence). Trimming removed 3 bases at V and 0 bases at J, with 6 bases between. This CDR3 is built from 12 residues. As DNA, the CDR3 is TGTGCCTGGAGCCGACACTCCTACGAGCAGTACTTC. Translation gives CAWSRHSYEQYF.

This clone was seen only a few times. The chain links TRBV7-6 to TRBJ2-3; D ambiguous. The CDR3 consists of 14 residues. From germline, CDR1 is SGHVS and CDR2 FNYEAQ. Trimming took off 3 bases at V and 4 bases at J, with 11 bases between the two ends. CDR3 sequence (DNA): TGTGCCAGCAGCTTGAGTCTTTCTTCAGATACGCAGTATTTT. Amino acid sequence: CASSLSLSSDTQYF.

The rearrangement uses TRBV6-7 and TRBJ2-5; TRBD2 is a possible D gene (6 bases). TRBV6-7 is an ORF; its function is uncertain. The CDR3 consists of 17 residues. Deletions cut 3 bases from V and 5 bases from J, with 22 bases between. Here the CDR3 reads CASSYFKGTPVGETQYF. The CDR3 bases are TGTGCCAGCAGTTATTTTAAGGGGACTCCTGTCGGGGAGACCCAGTACTTC.

The rearrangement links TRBV7-8 to TRBJ2-7, with D perhaps matching TRBD1 or TRBD2 (5 bases each). In germline, CDR1 is SGHVS, CDR2 FQNEAQ. The CDR3 consists of 15 residues. The germline V and J ends were trimmed by 5 bases and 4 bases, with 18 bases remaining between them. The CDR3 here is CASSPLGDVLYEQYF. As DNA, the CDR3 is TGTGCCAGCAGCCCCCTGGGGGACGTCCTTTACGAGCAGTACTTC.

The chain joins TRBV2 to TRBJ2-7; TRBD2 matches 8 bases. Per germline, CDR1 SNHLY and CDR2 FYNNEI. The CDR3 length is 15 residues. Trimming removed 2 bases from V and 6 bases from J; junction bases left unmatched: 9. Written as DNA, the CDR3 is TGTGCCAGCAGTGAACGGAGCGGGAGAATTGTCGAGCAGTACTTC. This encodes CASSERSGRIVEQYF.

The chain uses TRBV9 and TRBJ1-2; TRBD1 matches 7 bases. The CDR3 runs 15 residues. V gave up 0 bases and J gave up 4 bases; unmatched junction bases: 6. Germline assignment: CDR1 SGDLS and CDR2 YYNGEE. CDR3 in amino acids: CASSVGAGGSYGYTF. The CDR3 nucleotides are TGTGCCAGCAGCGTAGGGGCAGGGGGATCCTATGGCTACACCTTC.

This clone was counted only a few times. V is TRBV6-5 and J is TRBJ1-2, with D hard to call. Trimming cost V 0 bases and J 4 bases, with 15 bases left between them. The CDR3 loop spans 16 amino acids. Germline values: CDR1 MNHEY, CDR2 SVGAGI. In nucleotides, the CDR3 is TGTGCCAGCAGTTACTCTGGTCTGGGCGCTGTCTATGGCTACACCTTC. Its translation: CASSYSGLGAVYGYTF.

This sequence joins TRBV30 and TRBJ2-7; a possible D gene is TRBD2 (6 bases). Trimming cost V 6 bases and J 2 bases, with 11 bases left between them. This CDR3 comprises 12 residues. Germline values: CDR1 GTSNPN, CDR2 SVGIG (reference sequence). CDR3 residues: CACTSSTYEQYF. CDR3 DNA sequence: TGTGCCTGCACTAGCTCGACCTACGAGCAGTACTTC. Supplemented by reference TRBV30 and TRBJ2-7, the full variable domain reads SQTIHQWPATLVQPVGSPLSLECTVEGTSNPNLYWYRQAAGRGLQLLFYSVGIGQISSEVPQNLSASRPQDRQFILSSKKLLLSDSGFYLCACTSSTYEQYFGPGTRLTVT.

The CDR3 loop is CASSSPGRLTSRTEAFF. Here the CDR3 DNA reads TGTGCCAGTAGTTCTCCGGGACGTCTCACCAGTAGGACTGAAGCTTTCTTT. The V and J genes are TRBV19 and TRBJ1-1; the D gene is possibly TRBD1 (5 bases). Per germline, CDR1 LNHDA and CDR2 SQIVND (reference sequence). The CDR3 is 17 residues long. V lost 5 bases, J lost 5 bases, and 24 bases lay in between.

The rearrangement uses TRBV7-2 and TRBJ1-5; tentative D call: TRBD1 (6 bases). The CDR3 has 16 residues. The germline V gene has CDR1 SGHTA and CDR2 FQGNSA. Deletions cut 5 bases from V and 1 base from J, with 15 bases between. This chain's CDR3 is CASSPDRTVSNQPQHF. CDR3 bases: TGTGCCAGCAGCCCAGACAGGACGGTGAGCAATCAGCCCCAGCATTTT.

This clone was recorded once. This sequence joins TRBV6-5 and TRBJ1-2; TRBD1 might be the D (6 bases). The CDR3 is made up of 13 amino acids. The V end was cut by 7 bases, the J end by 4 bases, with 13 bases between. From germline, CDR1 is MNHEY and CDR2 SVGAGI. The CDR3 bases are TGTGCCAGCACCCAAAGGGGGGGCTATGGCTACACCTTC. Its protein product is CASTQRGGYGYTF.

This clone is a singleton in its sample. The chain has TRBV18 and TRBJ2-1; the match to TRBD1 covers 10 bases. Germline trimming cut 8 bases from V and 3 bases from J; bases unmatched to any gene: 7. The CDR3 length is 15 residues. The germline V gene encodes CDR1 KGHSH and CDR2 LQKENI. The CDR3 here is CASARDRGVYNEQFF. For the CDR3, the DNA is TGTGCCAGCGCCCGGGACAGGGGCGTCTACAATGAGCAGTTCTTC.

This rearrangement joins TRBV7-6 to TRBJ2-2; TRBD1 might be the D (6 bases). The germline V and J ends were trimmed by 5 bases and 4 bases, with 11 bases remaining between them. The CDR3 is 14 amino acids. Germline loops: CDR1 SGHVS, CDR2 FNYEAQ. Written as DNA, the CDR3 is TGTGCCAGCAGCCTTGGGACAACCACCGGGGAGCTGTTTTTT. Translated: CASSLGTTTGELFF.

The chain joins TRBV6-5 to TRBJ2-7, with D possibly matching TRBD1 (5 bases). The CDR3 totals 15 residues. Trimming stripped 0 bases from V and 2 bases from J, with 11 bases between. Germline lookup yields CDR1 MNHEY and CDR2 SVGAGI. For the CDR3, the DNA is TGTGCCAGCAGTTACTCGATACAGGATGCCTACGAGCAGTACTTC. Translated, it gives CASSYSIQDAYEQYF.

The chain joins TRBV28 to TRBJ1-1; TRBD1 matches at 7 bases. Germline V lookup: CDR1 MDHEN, CDR2 SYDVKM. The CDR3 covers 15 residues. J lost 4 bases, V lost 5 bases, and 10 bases had no gene match. In nucleotides, the CDR3 is TGTGCCAGCAGTCAACACGGGACAGCTCTCACTGAAGCTTTCTTT. This translates into CASSQHGTALTEAFF.

This chain uses TRBV5-6 with TRBJ2-4; 7 positions agree with TRBD1. The J segment lost 1 base and the V segment lost 7 bases, leaving 2 bases of the junction unmatched. Germline loops: CDR1 SGHDT, CDR2 YYEEEE. The CDR3 is made up of 13 amino acids. Here the CDR3 DNA reads TGTGCCAGCGGCAGGGGGGCCAAAAACATTCAGTACTTC. Protein product: CASGRGAKNIQYF.

This clone showed up just once. The chain recombines TRBV18 with TRBJ1-1; D ambiguous. V lost 3 bases and J lost 5, with 7 bases in between. The CDR3 is 12 residues long. Germline assignment: CDR1 KGHSH and CDR2 LQKENI. In DNA form, the CDR3 reads TGTGCCAGCTCACCGGGTCGGACTGAAGCTTTCTTT. This codes for CASSPGRTEAFF.

This sequence joins TRBV6-6 and TRBJ1-1; D gene unclear. The ends were cut back, 8 bases at V and 6 bases at J, with 19 bases in the middle. Germline CDR1 MNHNY, CDR2 SVGAGI (reference sequence). The CDR3 has 14 amino acids. The CDR3 sequence is CASRRLASAPEAFF. The CDR3 DNA follows: TGTGCCAGCCGTCGGTTAGCGTCAGCCCCTGAAGCTTTCTTT.

The rearrangement joins TRBV2 to TRBJ1-2; 9 nucleotides match TRBD1. Germline lookup yields CDR1 SNHLY and CDR2 FYNNEI. The V segment lost 4 bases and the J segment 8 bases; nucleotides outside the gene matches: 8. The CDR3 totals 14 residues. The CDR3 DNA reads as TGTGCCAGCAGTGGGGCGGGACAGGGTACCGGCTACACCTTC. Protein: CASSGAGQGTGYTF.